A selection of T cell receptor beta chains follows, all from one sample in a study of blood T cell repertoires in COVID-19. Produced via immunoSEQ multiplex PCR; TCRdb's table is partial and in-frame only. The sample lists more than 100,000 clones, 88% occurring once. Sequenced input: peripheral blood. These receptors were taken from a man between 70 and 80 years old with active COVID-19. CDR3s leave out the opening cysteine and the closing phenylalanine or tryptophan. Fields, in order: V gene, J gene, CDR3 protein.

v_call: TRBV4-1
j_call: TRBJ1-2
cdr3_aa: ASSQGRGENYGYT

v_call: TRBV5-1
j_call: TRBJ2-7
cdr3_aa: ASSFTGGEQY

v_call: TRBV11-2
j_call: TRBJ2-1
cdr3_aa: ASSQAGSEQF

v_call: TRBV4-3
j_call: TRBJ1-2
cdr3_aa: ASSQAWTGGNYGYT

v_call: TRBV19
j_call: TRBJ1-2
cdr3_aa: ASSITESYGYT

v_call: TRBV5-1
j_call: TRBJ1-4
cdr3_aa: ASSIPGTGGEKLF

v_call: TRBV5-1
j_call: TRBJ2-1
cdr3_aa: ASSSGQTHEQF

v_call: TRBV7-9
j_call: TRBJ2-3
cdr3_aa: ASTTGISGSTDTQY

v_call: TRBV5-8
j_call: TRBJ1-5
cdr3_aa: ASSFRGTGAQPQH

v_call: TRBV28
j_call: TRBJ2-1
cdr3_aa: ASSLGPRGGTGSNEQF

v_call: TRBV7-9
j_call: TRBJ2-7
cdr3_aa: ASSPLGIAGAYEQY

v_call: TRBV6-5
j_call: TRBJ2-5
cdr3_aa: ASSYPRLAEEETQY

v_call: TRBV12-3/TRBV12-4
j_call: TRBJ1-2
cdr3_aa: ASSPGDYGYT

v_call: TRBV27
j_call: TRBJ1-1
cdr3_aa: ASSLKGSGTEAF

v_call: TRBV19
j_call: TRBJ2-1
cdr3_aa: ASSPSGSSDEQF

v_call: TRBV11-3
j_call: TRBJ2-2
cdr3_aa: ASSLDLASGELF

v_call: TRBV27
j_call: TRBJ1-1
cdr3_aa: ASTRGQTMNTEAF

v_call: TRBV30
j_call: TRBJ1-1
cdr3_aa: AWSLDRFNTEAF

v_call: TRBV5-1
j_call: TRBJ2-1
cdr3_aa: ASSLVGVRGRDEQF

v_call: TRBV15
j_call: TRBJ2-2
cdr3_aa: ATSREGGHTGELF

v_call: TRBV3-1/TRBV3-2
j_call: TRBJ1-5
cdr3_aa: ASSGTGNQGGHSNQPQH

v_call: TRBV9
j_call: TRBJ2-5
cdr3_aa: ASSLQETQY

v_call: TRBV19
j_call: TRBJ2-3
cdr3_aa: ASTNGIAASTDTQY

v_call: TRBV6-6
j_call: TRBJ1-5
cdr3_aa: ASSYLISNQPQH

v_call: TRBV9
j_call: TRBJ2-3
cdr3_aa: ASSGRTSGSRSDTQY

v_call: TRBV5-6
j_call: TRBJ2-5
cdr3_aa: ASSLLPMEEETQY

v_call: TRBV12-3/TRBV12-4
j_call: TRBJ2-7
cdr3_aa: ASSRQGNYEQY

v_call: TRBV7-9
j_call: TRBJ1-2
cdr3_aa: ASSLLGSHGYT

v_call: TRBV7-8
j_call: TRBJ1-6
cdr3_aa: ASSFGGSPLH

v_call: TRBV5-1
j_call: TRBJ1-2
cdr3_aa: ASSSGDYGYT

v_call: TRBV27
j_call: TRBJ2-7
cdr3_aa: ASRLGGGVYEQY

v_call: TRBV7-9
j_call: TRBJ2-7
cdr3_aa: ASSFDRGLYEQY

v_call: TRBV29-1
j_call: TRBJ1-2
cdr3_aa: SVVRDLNYGYT

v_call: TRBV6-5
j_call: TRBJ2-1
cdr3_aa: ASGEGGHYNEQF

v_call: TRBV3-1/TRBV3-2
j_call: TRBJ2-3
cdr3_aa: ASSQRGRVTDTQY

v_call: TRBV10-3
j_call: TRBJ1-1
cdr3_aa: AISPGGGTEAF

v_call: TRBV28
j_call: TRBJ1-1
cdr3_aa: ATCKRGTEAF

v_call: TRBV5-1
j_call: TRBJ1-6
cdr3_aa: ASSLDRGFNSPLH

v_call: TRBV28
j_call: TRBJ1-2
cdr3_aa: ASSFDRGGYGYT

v_call: TRBV19
j_call: TRBJ1-4
cdr3_aa: ATRTVINEKLF

v_call: TRBV19
j_call: TRBJ2-7
cdr3_aa: ASSIGDSPSYEQY

v_call: TRBV9
j_call: TRBJ1-1
cdr3_aa: ASSPLVREAF

v_call: TRBV4-1
j_call: TRBJ2-7
cdr3_aa: ASSPILGTPYEQY

v_call: TRBV2
j_call: TRBJ1-5
cdr3_aa: ASSEARGNQPQH

v_call: TRBV7-2
j_call: TRBJ2-5
cdr3_aa: ASSNRLAGGLETQY

v_call: TRBV7-6
j_call: TRBJ2-7
cdr3_aa: ASSLARAGPYEQY

v_call: TRBV25-1
j_call: TRBJ2-7
cdr3_aa: ASSDDRGSYEQY

v_call: TRBV11-1
j_call: TRBJ2-2
cdr3_aa: ASSFERGGELF

v_call: TRBV30
j_call: TRBJ2-7
cdr3_aa: AGGTGTATYEQY

v_call: TRBV5-6
j_call: TRBJ1-1
cdr3_aa: ASSEGGNTEAF

v_call: TRBV27
j_call: TRBJ2-7
cdr3_aa: ASSSLSYEQY

v_call: TRBV7-2
j_call: TRBJ1-2
cdr3_aa: ASSLGVGANYGYT

v_call: TRBV6-5
j_call: TRBJ2-1
cdr3_aa: ASSRDSYNEQF

v_call: TRBV5-1
j_call: TRBJ2-7
cdr3_aa: ASRLTGGAGYEQY

v_call: TRBV4-1
j_call: TRBJ2-4
cdr3_aa: ASSQGQDRNIQY